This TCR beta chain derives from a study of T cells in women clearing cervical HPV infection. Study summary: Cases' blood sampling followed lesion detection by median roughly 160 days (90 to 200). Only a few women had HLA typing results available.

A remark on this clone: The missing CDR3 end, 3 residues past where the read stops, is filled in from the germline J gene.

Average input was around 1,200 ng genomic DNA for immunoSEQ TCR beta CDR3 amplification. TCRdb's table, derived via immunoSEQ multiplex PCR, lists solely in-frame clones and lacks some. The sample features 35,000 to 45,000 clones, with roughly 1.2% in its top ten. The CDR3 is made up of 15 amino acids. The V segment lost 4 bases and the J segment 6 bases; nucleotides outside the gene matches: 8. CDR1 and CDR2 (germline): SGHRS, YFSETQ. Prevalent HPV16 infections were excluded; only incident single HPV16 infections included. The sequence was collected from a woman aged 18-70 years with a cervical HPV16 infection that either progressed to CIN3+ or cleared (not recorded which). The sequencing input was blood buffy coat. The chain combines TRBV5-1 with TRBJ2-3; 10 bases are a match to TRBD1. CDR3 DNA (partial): TGCGCCAGCAGCCTCGGGACAGGGGTCCGTGATACG. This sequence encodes CASSLGTGVRDT. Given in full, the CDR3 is CASSLGTGVRDTQYF.